Presented here are 25 T cell receptor beta chains from one specimen sequenced in a study of T cell repertoires in cytomegalovirus infection. TCRdb re-called the reads with MiXCR, one entry per CDR3 protein. There are under 500,000 distinct CDR3 sequences in the sample; approximately 46% occur only once, and about 45% lies in the top ten. Antigen specificity for these receptors is unknown. Sequencing was performed on cultured PBMCs, taken from culture after CMV antigen stimulation. These receptors originate from a human donor in good health (CMV status not recorded). Some clones in this sample may be carry-over from other donors' samples.

The chain links TRBV7-2 to TRBJ1-2, with D perhaps TRBD1 (5 bases). The germline gives CDR1 SGHTA, CDR2 FQGNSA. There are 14 residues in the CDR3. The V gene lost 3 bases and the J gene lost 5 bases, with 13 bases spanning the gap. CDR3 sequence (DNA): TGTGCCAGCAGCTTTCGAAGGGGAGGGTATGGCTACACCTTC. Translation: CASSFRRGGYGYTF. Using reference TRBV7-2 and TRBJ1-2 for the parts outside the CDR3, the full variable domain is GAGVSQSPSNKVTEKGKDVELRCDPISGHTALYWYRQSLGQGLEFLIYFQGNSAPDKSGLPSDRFSAERTGGSVSTLTIQRTQQEDSAVYLCASSFRRGGYGYTFGSGTRLTVV.

This clonotype has more than one count but fewer than ten. The rearrangement uses TRBV7-2 and TRBJ2-1; 9 positions agree with TRBD2. CDR1 and CDR2 (germline): SGHTA, FQGNSA. The CDR3 has 15 amino acids. Trimming cost V 5 bases and J 5 bases; bases outside gene matches: 7. As DNA, the CDR3 is TGTGCCAGCAGCGTCGGACTAGCGAAGAACAATGAGCAGTTCTTC. Translation: CASSVGLAKNNEQFF.

This clonotype was seen ten or more times. The V gene is TRBV7-2, the J gene TRBJ1-5; D uncertain. Germline assignment: CDR1 SGHTA and CDR2 FQGNSA. The V gene lost 5 bases and the J gene lost 7 bases, with 12 bases spanning the gap. The CDR3 consists of 13 residues. CDR3 sequence: CASSPPGNQPQHF. DNA for the CDR3: TGTGCCAGCAGCCCGCCCGGGAACCAGCCCCAGCATTTT.

The V gene is TRBV7-2, the J gene TRBJ2-3; possibly TRBD2 for D (5 bases). The V gene's germline CDR1 is SGHTA and CDR2 FQGNSA. Trimming took 5 bases from V and 2 from J, leaving 14 bases between them. This CDR3 spans 15 amino acids. This CDR3 is CASSTPPGSTDTQYF. In DNA form, the CDR3 reads TGTGCCAGCAGCACCCCCCCGGGGTCCACAGATACGCAGTATTTT. Full variable domain (missing parts from reference TRBV7-2 and TRBJ2-3): GAGVSQSPSNKVTEKGKDVELRCDPISGHTALYWYRQSLGQGLEFLIYFQGNSAPDKSGLPSDRFSAERTGGSVSTLTIQRTQQEDSAVYLCASSTPPGSTDTQYFGPGTRLTVL.

The rearrangement uses TRBV12-5 and TRBJ2-3; weak D call: TRBD2 (5 bases). V was cut by 6 bases and J by 4 bases, with 17 bases left in between. The CDR3 length is 15 residues. Germline V gene data show CDR1 as LGHNT and CDR2 as FRNRAP. The CDR3 sequence: CASGRTSVEPDTQYF. The CDR3 DNA follows: TGTGCTAGTGGGCGGACTTCCGTGGAGCCAGATACGCAGTATTTT.

This clonotype was recorded a few times. This chain uses TRBV7-2 with TRBJ2-1, with TRBD2 as a possible D gene (6 bases). V lost 0 bases to trimming and J lost 6 bases, with 15 bases between them. The CDR3 runs 16 residues. Germline CDR1 is SGHTA and CDR2 is FQGNSA. CDR3 DNA sequence: TGTGCCAGCAGCTTAGCCAGGAGGGGCATACCCAATGAGCAGTTCTTC. Residues: CASSLARRGIPNEQFF.

The J gene is TRBJ2-7, the V gene TRBV2; D remains ambiguous. Trimming removed 6 bases at V and 9 bases at J, with 18 bases between. This CDR3 spans 13 amino acids. The germline CDR1 and CDR2 sequences are SNHLY and FYNNEI. The CDR3 DNA reads TGTGCCAGCAGCCTAGGACCCCTGGGGTTGCAGTACTTC. This gives the protein CASSLGPLGLQYF. The whole variable domain, remainder taken from reference TRBV2 and TRBJ2-7, is EPEVTQTPSHQVTQMGQEVILRCVPISNHLYFYWYRQILGQKVEFLVSFYNNEISEKSEIFDDQFSVERPDGSNFTLKIRSTKLEDSAMYFCASSLGPLGLQYFGPGTRLTVT.

This clonotype was seen a few times. This sequence joins TRBV6-5 and TRBJ2-5; 7 bases align to TRBD2. Germline loops: CDR1 MNHEY, CDR2 SVGAGI. V gave up 8 bases and J gave up 5 bases; unmatched junction bases: 8. There are 13 residues in the CDR3. DNA for the CDR3: TGTGCCAGCGGGAGGGCGAATACGGAGACCCAGTACTTC. It encodes CASGRANTETQYF.

The gene calls are TRBV14 and TRBJ2-7; D ambiguous. The CDR3 spans 16 residues. The V and J ends lost 0 bases and 5 bases respectively, with 17 bases between them. CDR1 and CDR2 from the germline V gene are SGHDN and FVKESK. DNA for the CDR3: TGTGCCAGCAGCCAAGAGATTGCTACGAGTGAGAACGAGCAGTACTTC. This sequence encodes CASSQEIATSENEQYF.

The J gene is TRBJ1-1, the V gene TRBV5-6; D gene unclear. The CDR3 contains 15 residues. Germline V gene sequence: CDR1 SGHDT, CDR2 YYEEEE. Between the trimmed V and J ends, which lost 3 bases and 4 bases, there was a span of 16 bases. For the CDR3, the DNA is TGTGCCAGCAGCTCGAACCCTGGGCTTGGCACTGAAGCTTTCTTT. This encodes CASSSNPGLGTEAFF. Full variable domain (rest looked up from reference TRBV5-6 and TRBJ1-1): DAGVTQSPTHLIKTRGQQVTLRCSPKSGHDTVSWYQQALGQGPQFIFQYYEEEERQRGNFPDRFSGHQFPNYSSELNVNALLLGDSALYLCASSSNPGLGTEAFFGQGTRLTVV.

This clonotype has a handful of counts. The chain uses TRBV7-2 and TRBJ1-4; D remains unclear. CDR1 is SGHTA, CDR2 FQGNSA, per germline. V was clipped by 5 bases and J by 5 bases, with 18 bases between them. This CDR3 is built from 16 residues. The CDR3 nucleotides read TGTGCCAGCAGCCGTGGGGTCACCACGATAAATGAAAAACTGTTTTTT. Protein: CASSRGVTTINEKLFF. The full variable domain, its missing parts supplied by reference TRBV7-2 and TRBJ1-4, is GAGVSQSPSNKVTEKGKDVELRCDPISGHTALYWYRQSLGQGLEFLIYFQGNSAPDKSGLPSDRFSAERTGGSVSTLTIQRTQQEDSAVYLCASSRGVTTINEKLFFGSGTQLSVL.

The chain uses TRBV6-6 and TRBJ1-2, with 8 bases lining up with TRBD1. Germline CDR1 MNHNY, CDR2 SVGAGI (reference sequence). Losses at the gene ends were 5 bases for V and 6 bases for J; bases not matched to a gene: 8. This CDR3 has 14 residues. CDR3 nucleotide sequence: TGTGCCAGCAGTCACAGGGGGGACTGGGATGGCTACACCTTC. Amino acid sequence: CASSHRGDWDGYTF.

This sequence joins TRBV6-2 or TRBV6-3 and TRBJ2-3; D possibly corresponds to TRBD2 (6 bases). The CDR3 covers 18 residues. V lost 0 bases and J lost 0, with 16 bases in between. From germline, CDR1 is MNHEY and CDR2 SVGEGT. DNA of the CDR3: TGTGCCAGCAGTTACTCGGGGTTGGGCGGGACTAGCACAGATACGCAGTATTTT. It yields the protein CASSYSGLGGTSTDTQYF.

The genes are TRBV7-2 and TRBJ2-7; 9 nucleotides align to TRBD2. From germline, CDR1 is SGHTA and CDR2 FQGNSA. The CDR3 contains 15 residues. Trimming took 3 bases from V and 4 from J; bases not matched to a gene: 7. This chain's CDR3 is CASSFVAGVFYEQYF. CDR3 DNA: TGTGCCAGCAGCTTCGTAGCGGGAGTGTTTTACGAGCAGTACTTC.

This clonotype showed up just a few times. The chain employs TRBV5-1 and TRBJ1-6; D might be TRBD1 (5 bases). The CDR3 contains 15 residues. The germline V and J ends were trimmed by 3 bases and 5 bases, with 12 bases remaining between them. Germline V gives CDR1 SGHRS, CDR2 YFSETQ. The CDR3 loop is CASSYRDVDNSPLHF. The DNA for the CDR3 is TGCGCCAGCAGCTACCGGGACGTAGATAATTCACCCCTCCACTTT.

The chain carries TRBV7-2 and TRBJ2-2; 11 bases line up with TRBD2. This CDR3 is 17 amino acids long. The ends lost 10 bases at V and 3 bases at J; junction bases unmatched: 13. CDR1 is SGHTA, CDR2 FQGNSA, per germline. The CDR3 spells CATLGPLAGGYTGELFF. DNA of the CDR3: TGTGCCACCCTCGGCCCCCTAGCGGGGGGCTACACCGGGGAGCTGTTTTTT.

The gene calls are TRBV6-2 or TRBV6-3 and TRBJ2-1, with D unclear. Trimming pared 7 bases from V and 3 bases from J, leaving 7 bases between. Germline CDR1 reads MNHEY; CDR2 reads SVGEGT. The CDR3 has 12 residues. CDR3 DNA: TGTGCCAGCAAAGCACACTACAATGAGCAGTTCTTC. Translation gives CASKAHYNEQFF.

The chain links TRBV20-1 to TRBJ1-2; no clear D. The germline gives CDR1 DFQATT, CDR2 SNEGSKA (reference sequence). There are 11 residues in the CDR3. Trimming took off 4 bases at V and 6 bases at J, with 9 bases between the two ends. CDR3 bases: TGCAGTGCTATATCCCGGGATGGCTACACCTTC. The encoded protein is CSAISRDGYTF.

This clonotype occurred a few times. This chain joins TRBV11-2 and TRBJ2-6; 11 nucleotides match TRBD2. Germline CDR1 reads SGHAT; CDR2 reads FQNNGV. The CDR3 totals 17 residues. The trim removed 5 bases at V and 0 bases at J, leaving 3 bases unmatched. The CDR3 loop reads CASSRLAGNSGANVLTF. The CDR3, as DNA: TGTGCCAGCAGCCGACTAGCGGGAAACTCTGGGGCCAACGTCCTGACTTTC.

This clonotype was seen a few times. The V call is TRBV6-1, the J call TRBJ2-3; TRBD2 matches 12 bases. V trimming: 0 bases; J trimming: 0 bases; junction bases outside the gene matches: 7. The CDR3 has 19 amino acids. From germline, CDR1 is MNHNS and CDR2 SASEGT. Written as DNA, the CDR3 is TGTGCCAGCAGTGAAGCGCTAGGACTAGCGGGGTATAGCACAGATACGCAGTATTTT. Translated: CASSEALGLAGYSTDTQYF.

A few counts support this clonotype. This chain uses TRBV7-6 with TRBJ1-2, with TRBD1 as a possible D gene (5 bases). The CDR3 is 15 residues long. In germline, CDR1 is SGHVS, CDR2 FNYEAQ. The germline V and J ends were trimmed by 1 base and 7 bases, with 16 bases remaining between them. In DNA form, the CDR3 reads TGTGCCAGCAGCTTAGGGAGTAGGGACCCCAGTGGCTACACCTTC. Its translation is CASSLGSRDPSGYTF.

J is TRBJ2-2 and V is TRBV11-2; D possibly matches TRBD1 or TRBD2 (5 bases each). V lost 8 bases, J lost 7 bases, and 23 bases lay in between. This CDR3 contains 16 residues. Germline CDR1 reads SGHAT; CDR2 reads FQNNGV. The DNA for the CDR3 is TGTGCCAGCCGGACGGGGCCCGCGCGGAGCCACGGGGAGCTGTTTTTT. Residues: CASRTGPARSHGELFF. Combining the CDR3 with reference TRBV11-2 and TRBJ2-2 gives the whole variable domain EAGVAQSPRYKIIEKRQSVAFWCNPISGHATLYWYQQILGQGPKLLIQFQNNGVVDDSQLPKDRFSAERLKGVDSTLKIQPAKLEDSAVYLCASRTGPARSHGELFFGEGSRLTVL.

This chain joins TRBV24-1 and TRBJ2-3; TRBD2 agrees at 12 bases. The CDR3 totals 15 residues. The V gene's germline CDR1 is KGHDR and CDR2 SFDVKD. Trimming took 9 bases from V and 0 from J; bases not matched to a gene: 3. The CDR3 here is CATLGLAGSTDTQYF. The CDR3 DNA is TGTGCCACCCTTGGACTAGCGGGAAGCACAGATACGCAGTATTTT.

This clonotype occurred once. The chain has TRBV12-5 and TRBJ2-1; D not certain. Germline assignment: CDR1 LGHNT and CDR2 FRNRAP. This CDR3 is 12 amino acids long. The germline V and J ends were trimmed by 1 base and 7 bases, with 5 bases remaining between them. This chain's CDR3 is CASGLDVNEQFF. The CDR3, as DNA: TGTGCTAGTGGTTTGGACGTGAATGAGCAGTTCTTC.

The V gene is TRBV6-8, the J gene TRBJ1-5, with unresolved D. Germline V gene sequence: CDR1 MNHGY, CDR2 SAAAGT. Trimming removed 8 bases at V and 7 bases at J, with 12 bases between. This CDR3 is built from 12 residues. CDR3 residues: CASGRTDQPQHF. CDR3 nucleotide sequence: TGTGCCAGCGGTCGGACGGACCAGCCCCAGCATTTT.